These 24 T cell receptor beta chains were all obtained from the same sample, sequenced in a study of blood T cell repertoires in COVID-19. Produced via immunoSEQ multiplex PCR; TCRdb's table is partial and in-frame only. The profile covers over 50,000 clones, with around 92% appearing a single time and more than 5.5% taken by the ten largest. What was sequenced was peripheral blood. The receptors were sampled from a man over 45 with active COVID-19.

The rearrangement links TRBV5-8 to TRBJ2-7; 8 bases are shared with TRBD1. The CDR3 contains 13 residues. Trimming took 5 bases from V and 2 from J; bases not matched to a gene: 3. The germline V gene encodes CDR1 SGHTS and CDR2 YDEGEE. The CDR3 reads CASRPTGAYEQYF. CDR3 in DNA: TGTGCCAGCAGACCGACAGGGGCCTACGAGCAGTACTTC. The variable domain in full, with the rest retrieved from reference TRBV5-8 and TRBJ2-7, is EAGVTQSPTHLIKTRGQQATLRCSPISGHTSVYWYQQALGLGLQFLLWYDEGEERNRGNFPPRFSGRQFPNYSSELNVNALELEDSALYLCASRPTGAYEQYFGPGTRLTVT.

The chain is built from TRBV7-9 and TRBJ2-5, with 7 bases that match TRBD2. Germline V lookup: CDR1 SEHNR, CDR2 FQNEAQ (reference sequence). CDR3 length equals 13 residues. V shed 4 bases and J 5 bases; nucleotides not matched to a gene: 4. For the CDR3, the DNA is TGTGCCAGCAGCTACGGACTAGGGGAGACCCAGTACTTC. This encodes CASSYGLGETQYF.

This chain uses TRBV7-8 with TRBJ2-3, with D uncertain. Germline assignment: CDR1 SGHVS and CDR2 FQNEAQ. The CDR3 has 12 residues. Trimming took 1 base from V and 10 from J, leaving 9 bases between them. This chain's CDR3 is CASSLETTAQYF. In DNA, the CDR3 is TGTGCCAGCAGCTTAGAGACAACCGCGCAGTATTTT.

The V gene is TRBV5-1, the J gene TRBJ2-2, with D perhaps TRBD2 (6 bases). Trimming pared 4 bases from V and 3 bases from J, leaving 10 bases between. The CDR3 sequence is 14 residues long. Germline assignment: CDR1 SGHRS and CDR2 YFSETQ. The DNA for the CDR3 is TGCGCCAGCAGCCGCGAGCGGGACACCGGGGAGCTGTTTTTT. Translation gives CASSRERDTGELFF. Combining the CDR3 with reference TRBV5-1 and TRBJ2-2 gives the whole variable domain KAGVTQTPRYLIKTRGQQVTLSCSPISGHRSVSWYQQTPGQGLQFLFEYFSETQRNKGNFPGRFSGRQFSNSRSEMNVSTLELGDSALYLCASSRERDTGELFFGEGSRLTVL.

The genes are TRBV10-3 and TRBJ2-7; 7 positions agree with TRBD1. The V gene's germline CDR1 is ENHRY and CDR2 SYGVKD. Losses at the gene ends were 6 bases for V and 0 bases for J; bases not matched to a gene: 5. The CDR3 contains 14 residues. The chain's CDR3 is CAISASGGSYEQYF. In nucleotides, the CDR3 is TGTGCCATCAGCGCGTCAGGGGGCTCCTACGAGCAGTACTTC.

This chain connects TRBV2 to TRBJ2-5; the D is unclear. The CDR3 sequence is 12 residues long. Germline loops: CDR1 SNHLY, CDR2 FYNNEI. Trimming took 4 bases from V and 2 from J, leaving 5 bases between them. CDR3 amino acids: CASSGSQETQYF. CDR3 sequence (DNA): TGTGCCAGCAGTGGCAGTCAAGAGACCCAGTACTTC.

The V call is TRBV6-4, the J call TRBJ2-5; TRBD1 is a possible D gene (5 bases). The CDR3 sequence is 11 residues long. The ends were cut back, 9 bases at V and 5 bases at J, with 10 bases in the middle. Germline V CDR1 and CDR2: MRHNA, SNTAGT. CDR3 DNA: TGTGCCAGGCAGGGTCCCGAGACCCAGTACTTC. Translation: CARQGPETQYF.

CDR3 loop: CATSATGTGDNEQFF. CDR3 bases: TGTGCCACCAGTGCCACCGGGACAGGGGATAATGAGCAGTTCTTC. The V and J genes are TRBV24-1 and TRBJ2-1; the match to TRBD1 covers 10 bases. The CDR3 is 15 amino acids. V was clipped by 5 bases and J by 7 bases; unmatched bases: 7. CDR1 is KGHDR and CDR2 is SFDVKD in the germline V gene.

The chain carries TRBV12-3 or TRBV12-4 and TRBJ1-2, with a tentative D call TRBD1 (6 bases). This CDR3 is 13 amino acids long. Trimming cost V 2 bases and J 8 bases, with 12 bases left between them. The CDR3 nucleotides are TGTGCCAGCAGTTTACTTCGCGGGGGCGGCTACACCTTC. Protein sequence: CASSLLRGGGYTF.

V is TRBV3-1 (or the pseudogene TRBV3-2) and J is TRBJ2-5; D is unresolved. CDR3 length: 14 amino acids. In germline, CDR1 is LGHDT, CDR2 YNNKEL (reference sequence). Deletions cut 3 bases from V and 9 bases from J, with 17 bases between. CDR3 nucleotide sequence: TGTGCCAGCAGCCAGAGCACCGAGCCGCGATCCCAGTACTTC. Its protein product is CASSQSTEPRSQYF.

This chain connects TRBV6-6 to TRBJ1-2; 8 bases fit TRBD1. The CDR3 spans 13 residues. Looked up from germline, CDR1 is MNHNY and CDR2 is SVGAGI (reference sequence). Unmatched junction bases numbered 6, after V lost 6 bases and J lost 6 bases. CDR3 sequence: CASRFDRGNGYTF. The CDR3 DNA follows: TGTGCCAGCAGATTTGACAGGGGAAATGGCTACACCTTC.

CDR3 bases: TGTGCCAGCAGCTTGGATCAGGGTGTAGGTAAAGAAAAACTGTTTTTT. It is translated as CASSLDQGVGKEKLFF. J is TRBJ1-4 and V is TRBV5-5; a possible D gene is TRBD1 (5 bases). Trimming cost V 0 bases and J 8 bases, with 17 bases left between them. The CDR3 has 16 residues. Per germline, CDR1 SGHKS and CDR2 YYEKEE (reference sequence).

The CDR3 region is CASSLGTSGGAQETQYF. The CDR3 DNA reads as TGTGCCAGCAGCCTGGGGACTAGCGGGGGGGCACAAGAGACCCAGTACTTC. The chain joins TRBV11-2 to TRBJ2-5, with 16 nucleotides matching TRBD2. Germline CDR1 SGHAT, CDR2 FQNNGV. This CDR3 spans 17 amino acids. J gave up 2 bases and V 5 bases, and 5 bases lay outside the gene matches.

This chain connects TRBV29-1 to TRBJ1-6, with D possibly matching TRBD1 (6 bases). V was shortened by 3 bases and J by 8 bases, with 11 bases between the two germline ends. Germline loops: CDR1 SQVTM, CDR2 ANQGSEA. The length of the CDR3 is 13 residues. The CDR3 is CSVDVGGDSPLHF. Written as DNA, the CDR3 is TGCAGCGTTGACGTAGGGGGAGATTCACCCCTCCACTTT.

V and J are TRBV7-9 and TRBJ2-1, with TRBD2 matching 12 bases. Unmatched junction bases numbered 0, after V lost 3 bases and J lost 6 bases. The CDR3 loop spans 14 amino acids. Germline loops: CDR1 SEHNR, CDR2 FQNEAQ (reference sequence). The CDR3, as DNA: TGTGCCAGCAGCTTGACTAGCGGGGGCAATGAGCAGTTCTTC. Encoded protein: CASSLTSGGNEQFF.

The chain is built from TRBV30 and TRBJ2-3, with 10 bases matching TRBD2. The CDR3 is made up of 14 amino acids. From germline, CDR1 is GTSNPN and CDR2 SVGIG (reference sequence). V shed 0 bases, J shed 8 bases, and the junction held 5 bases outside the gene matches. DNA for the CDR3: TGTGCCTGGAGTGTAGGGACTAGCGTACCTACGCAGTATTTT. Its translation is CAWSVGTSVPTQYF.

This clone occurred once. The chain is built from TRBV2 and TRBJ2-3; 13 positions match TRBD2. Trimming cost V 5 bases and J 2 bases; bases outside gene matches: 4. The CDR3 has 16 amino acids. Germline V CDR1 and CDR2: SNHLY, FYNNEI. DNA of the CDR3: TGTGCCAGCAGTTTGGGACTAGCGGGATACACAGATACGCAGTATTTT. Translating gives CASSLGLAGYTDTQYF.

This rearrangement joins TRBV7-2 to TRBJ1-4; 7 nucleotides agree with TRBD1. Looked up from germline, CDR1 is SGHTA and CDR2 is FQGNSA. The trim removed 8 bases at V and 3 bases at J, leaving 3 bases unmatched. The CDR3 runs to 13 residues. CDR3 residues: CASRGGPNEKLFF. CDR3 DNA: TGTGCCAGCCGAGGGGGCCCTAATGAAAAACTGTTTTTT.

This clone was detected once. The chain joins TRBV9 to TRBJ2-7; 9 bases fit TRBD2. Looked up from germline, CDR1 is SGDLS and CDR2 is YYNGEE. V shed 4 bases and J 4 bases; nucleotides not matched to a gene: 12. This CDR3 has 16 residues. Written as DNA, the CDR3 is TGTGCCAGCAGCCCATCGGCCCCTAGCGGGGCTTACGAGCAGTACTTC. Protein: CASSPSAPSGAYEQYF.

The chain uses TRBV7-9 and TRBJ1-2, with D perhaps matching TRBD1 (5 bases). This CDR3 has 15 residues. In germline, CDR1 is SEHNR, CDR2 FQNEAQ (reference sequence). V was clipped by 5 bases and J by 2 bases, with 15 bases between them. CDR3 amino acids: CASSDGQVVNYGYTF. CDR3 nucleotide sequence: TGTGCCAGCAGCGACGGACAAGTAGTCAACTATGGCTACACCTTC.

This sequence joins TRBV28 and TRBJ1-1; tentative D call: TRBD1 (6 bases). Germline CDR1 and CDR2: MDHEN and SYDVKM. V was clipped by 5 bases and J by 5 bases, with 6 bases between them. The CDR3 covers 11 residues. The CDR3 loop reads CASSRGTEAFF. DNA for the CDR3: TGTGCCAGCAGTAGGGGGACTGAAGCTTTCTTT. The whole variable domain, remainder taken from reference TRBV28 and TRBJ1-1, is DVKVTQSSRYLVKRTGEKVFLECVQDMDHENMFWYRQDPGLGLRLIYFSYDVKMKEKGDIPEGYSVSREKKERFSLILESASTNQTSMYLCASSRGTEAFFGQGTRLTVV.

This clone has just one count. The CDR3 reads CASHPAGTGLGGYTF. CDR3 DNA: TGTGCCAGTCATCCTGCTGGGACAGGGTTAGGAGGCTACACCTTC. The chain combines TRBV27 with TRBJ1-2, with 9 bases identical to TRBD1. This CDR3 contains 15 residues. Germline V gene data show CDR1 as MNHEY and CDR2 as SMNVEV (reference sequence). J was trimmed by 8 bases and V by 9 bases; bases with no gene match: 16.

The CDR3 here is CASASRLAGGPGQETQYF. The CDR3 region has the DNA TGTGCTAGTGCCTCGAGACTAGCGGGAGGGCCTGGGCAAGAGACCCAGTACTTC. The chain uses TRBV12-5 and TRBJ2-5, with 14 nucleotides matching TRBD2. CDR3 size: 18 residues. After removal of 7 bases from V and 2 bases from J, the junction contained 12 bases not matched to a gene. Germline lookup yields CDR1 LGHNT and CDR2 FRNRAP.

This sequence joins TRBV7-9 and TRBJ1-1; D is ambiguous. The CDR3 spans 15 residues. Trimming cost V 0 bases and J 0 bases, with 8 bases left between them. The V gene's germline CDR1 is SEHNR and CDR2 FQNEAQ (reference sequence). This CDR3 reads CASSLASQMNTEAFF. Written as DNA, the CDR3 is TGTGCCAGCAGCTTAGCGTCCCAGATGAACACTGAAGCTTTCTTT.